The rows below give T cell receptor beta chains drawn from one sample of a study of blood T cells in healthy people across ages. Using its own MiXCR run on the 5' RACE reads, TCRdb lists one record per CDR3 protein. The sample lists around 1,000,000 distinct CDR3 sequences, approximately 38% occurring once. What was sequenced was blood. These TCRs come from a man between 18 and 35 years old in good health. Each CDR3 is given with its conserved first and last residue. A D gene is named only where the DNA matches it firmly. The size of a clone is reported for some rows only, either as once, few or many, or as a class for expanded clones.

TRBV20-1	NA	NA	TRBJ1-1	CSAARIWGLRQGVTVAFF	TGCAGTGCGGCTCGAATATGGGGTCTGCGCCAGGGTGTCACTGTAGCCTTCTTT
TRBV12-3/TRBV12-4	TRBD1	many	TRBJ1-2	CASSFARGTEFYGYTF	TGTGCCAGCAGTTTCGCAAGGGGGACAGAATTCTATGGCTACACCTTC
TRBV6-6	NA	NA	TRBJ1-5	CASSYTGSGGRDQPQHF	TGTGCCAGCAGTTATACAGGGTCCGGAGGTAGGGATCAGCCCCAGCATTTT
TRBV13	TRBD2	NA	TRBJ2-5	CASSLGWLAGDNEQYF	TGTGCCAGCAGCTTAGGCTGGCTAGCGGGGGACAATGAGCAGTACTTC
TRBV7-9	NA	NA	TRBJ1-2	CASSLAVGNGYTF	TGTGCCAGCAGCTTAGCCGTAGGCAATGGCTACACCTTC
TRBV24-1	NA	NA	TRBJ1-5	CATSDAYGQPQHF	TGTGCCACCAGTGATGCGTATGGGCAGCCCCAGCATTTT
TRBV29-1	NA	few	TRBJ1-2	CSVDYPANYGYTF	TGCAGCGTTGATTACCCAGCTAACTATGGCTACACCTTC
TRBV21-1	NA	NA	TRBJ2-2	CASSKGGDTGELFF	TGTGCCAGCAGCAAAGGGGGGGACACCGGGGAGCTGTTTTTT
TRBV7-9	TRBD1	NA	TRBJ1-5	CASSLGQGKGLGPQHF	TGTGCCAGCAGCCTTGGACAGGGGAAAGGCCTCGGGCCCCAGCATTTT
TRBV6-2/TRBV6-3	NA	few	TRBJ1-2	CASNPSDRLNMYGYTF	TGTGCCAGCAACCCCTCCGACAGGTTGAATATGTATGGCTACACCTTC
TRBV6-1	NA	NA	TRBJ1-1	CASNQAGNTEAFF	TGTGCCAGCAACCAGGCAGGGAACACTGAAGCTTTCTTT
TRBV20-1	TRBD1	NA	TRBJ2-5	CSARTGGPKETQYF	TGCAGTGCTAGAACAGGGGGCCCGAAAGAGACCCAGTACTTC
TRBV20-1	TRBD2	NA	TRBJ2-3	CSAELSGGAESTQYF	TGCAGTGCTGAACTTAGCGGGGGGGCCGAGAGCACGCAGTATTTT
TRBV20-1	TRBD2	NA	TRBJ2-3	CSARGGVSQYF	TGCAGTGCTAGGGGGGGGGTATCGCAGTATTTT
TRBV7-2	NA	NA	TRBJ1-2	CASNSGQGSSGYTF	TGTGCCAGCAACTCCGGGCAGGGCAGCTCTGGCTACACCTTC
TRBV5-1	TRBD1	NA	TRBJ2-7	CASSPMDRGYEQYF	TGCGCCAGCAGCCCTATGGACAGGGGCTACGAGCAGTACTTC
TRBV5-1	TRBD1	few	TRBJ1-2	CASSLEGGPTNYGYTF	TGCGCCAGCAGCTTGGAAGGGGGCCCGACTAACTATGGCTACACCTTC
TRBV7-8	TRBD1	few	TRBJ2-5	CASSYYRGRETQYF	TGTGCCAGCAGCTACTACAGGGGCCGAGAGACCCAGTACTTC
TRBV4-3	NA	NA	TRBJ2-2	CASSQETNTGELFF	TGCGCCAGCAGCCAAGAGACGAACACCGGGGAGCTGTTTTTT
TRBV6-2/TRBV6-3	TRBD1	few	TRBJ2-7	CASSRLDRWFYEQYF	TGTGCCAGCAGTCGTCTGGACAGGTGGTTCTACGAGCAGTACTTC
TRBV7-2	TRBD1	NA	TRBJ1-2	CASSRRIQRDRGHGYTF	TGTGCCAGCAGCCGCCGAATACAAAGGGACAGGGGGCATGGCTACACCTTC
TRBV12-3/TRBV12-4	TRBD1	NA	TRBJ2-2	CASSSGTVNTGELFF	TGTGCCAGCAGTTCCGGGACAGTGAACACCGGGGAGCTGTTTTTT
TRBV7-8	TRBD1	NA	TRBJ2-7	CASSRDGTGRNEQYF	TGTGCCAGCAGCCGGGACGGGACAGGGCGCAATGAGCAGTACTTC
TRBV7-8	NA	NA	TRBJ1-6	CASSSLLVPQSDSPLHF	TGTGCCAGCAGCTCTCTCCTGGTACCCCAGTCGGATTCACCCCTCCACTTT
TRBV7-9	TRBD1	few	TRBJ2-1	CASSSYRGSYNEQFF	TGTGCCAGCAGCTCCTACAGGGGCTCCTACAATGAGCAGTTCTTC
TRBV5-6	NA	few	TRBJ2-1	CAISLSNEQFF	TGTGCCATCAGCTTGTCGAATGAGCAGTTCTTC
TRBV10-3	TRBD1	few	TRBJ2-7	CAISPERDRSYEQYF	TGTGCCATCAGCCCAGAGAGGGACAGATCCTACGAGCAGTACTTC
TRBV4-3	TRBD1	few	TRBJ1-1	CASSQERDDRVEAFF	TGCGCCAGCAGCCAAGAAAGGGACGACAGGGTGGAAGCTTTCTTT
TRBV12-3/TRBV12-4	NA	NA	TRBJ2-5	CASRRRQTETQYF	TGTGCCAGCAGGAGAAGACAAACGGAGACCCAGTACTTC
TRBV20-1	NA	NA	TRBJ1-5	CSASPGRRAQPQHF	TGCAGTGCTAGCCCGGGACGTCGAGCTCAGCCCCAGCATTTT
TRBV9	NA	few	TRBJ1-6	CASSAGGLAYNSPLHF	TGTGCCAGCAGCGCGGGTGGCCTGGCATATAATTCACCCCTCCACTTT
TRBV29-1	NA	NA	TRBJ2-2	CSGGANRVELFF	TGCAGCGGCGGGGCGAATAGGGTGGAGCTGTTTTTT
TRBV6-5	NA	few	TRBJ1-1	CASGRDAEAFF	TGTGCCAGCGGGAGGGATGCTGAAGCTTTCTTT
TRBV10-3	TRBD1	NA	TRBJ1-2	CAISEDRAGYTF	TGTGCCATCAGTGAGGACAGGGCTGGCTACACCTTC
TRBV7-2	NA	NA	TRBJ1-1	CASSSSRGEAFF	TGTGCCAGCAGCTCGAGTCGAGGTGAAGCTTTCTTT
TRBV4-1	TRBD1	NA	TRBJ2-2	CASSPPDRETGELFF	TGCGCCAGCAGCCCCCCGGACAGGGAGACCGGGGAGCTGTTTTTT